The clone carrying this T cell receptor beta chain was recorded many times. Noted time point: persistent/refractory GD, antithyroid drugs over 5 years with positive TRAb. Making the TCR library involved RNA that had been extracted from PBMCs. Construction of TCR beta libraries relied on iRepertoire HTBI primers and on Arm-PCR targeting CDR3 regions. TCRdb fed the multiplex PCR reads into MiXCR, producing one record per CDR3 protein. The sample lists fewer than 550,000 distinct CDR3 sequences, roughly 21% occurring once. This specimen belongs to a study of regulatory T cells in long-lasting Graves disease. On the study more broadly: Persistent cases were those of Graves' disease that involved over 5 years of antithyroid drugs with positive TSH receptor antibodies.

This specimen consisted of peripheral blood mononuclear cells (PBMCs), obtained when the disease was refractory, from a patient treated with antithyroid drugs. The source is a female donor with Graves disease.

This CDR3 reads CSANQGSGETQYF. Written as DNA, the CDR3 is TGCAGTGCCAATCAGGGAAGTGGGGAGACCCAGTACTTC. This chain links TRBV20-1 with TRBJ2-5; D is perhaps TRBD1 (5 bases). The V gene lost 6 bases and the J gene lost 5 bases, with 16 bases spanning the gap. There are 13 residues in the CDR3. Germline V gene data show CDR1 as DFQATT and CDR2 as SNEGSKA (reference sequence).